One sample yielded the 30 T cell receptor beta chains listed below, sequenced in a study of spatial heterogeneity in lung cancer. Study observations and caveats: Intratumoral expanded alpha and beta TCR counts were found to track tumor mutation counts.

Specified time point: sample taken at primary tumor resection. In TCRdb, the 5' RACE reads were re-called with MiXCR into one record per CDR3 protein. Of 20,000 to 25,000 distinct CDR3 sequences listed, under 6.5% are singletons. These receptors' antigens are unknown. Source: lung tumor tissue, taken at surgery. The receptors were gathered from a male donor with early-stage non-small cell lung cancer.

This clonotype was seen many times. The rearrangement joins TRBV7-9 to TRBJ1-1; TRBD1 aligns across 9 bases. After removal of 5 bases from V and 3 bases from J, the junction contained 4 bases not matched to a gene. Germline V CDR1 and CDR2: SEHNR, FQNEAQ (reference sequence). The CDR3 is 14 residues long. For the CDR3, the DNA is TGTGCCAGCAGCGCTAGGACAGGGGACACTGAAGCTTTCTTT. Translation gives CASSARTGDTEAFF.

This clonotype was observed many times. CDR3 DNA sequence: TGTGCCAGCAGCTTACTAGCGGGGTCCTACAATGAGCAGTTCTTC. Protein: CASSLLAGSYNEQFF. The V and J genes are TRBV7-9 and TRBJ2-1, with 9 nucleotides matching TRBD2. The CDR3 spans 15 residues. Germline CDR1 and CDR2: SEHNR and FQNEAQ (reference sequence). V gave up 2 bases and J gave up 1 base; unmatched junction bases: 0.

This clonotype was observed a few times. This chain links TRBV21-1 with TRBJ2-2; the table's D gene call, TRBD2, was not cross checked with the DNA. TRBV21-1 represents a pseudogene. The CDR3 is made up of 18 amino acids. CDR3 in amino acids: CASSKGGLAGGRTGELFF. The DNA for the CDR3 is TGTGCCAGCAGCAAAGGAGGACTAGCGGGAGGGCGAACCGGGGAGCTGTTTTTT.

This clonotype was observed many times. V is TRBV6-2 or TRBV6-3 and J is TRBJ2-3; D gene unclear. Trimming removed 1 base from V and 4 bases from J, with 6 bases in between. The CDR3 extends over 13 amino acids. Germline CDR1 and CDR2: MNHEY and SVGEGT. The CDR3 protein is CASSYWAADTQYF. The CDR3 coding sequence is TGTGCCAGCAGTTACTGGGCGGCAGATACGCAGTATTTT.

The V gene is TRBV30, the J gene TRBJ2-2; TRBD1 or TRBD2 may be the D gene (5 bases each). The V end lost 3 bases, the J end lost 5 bases, and 13 bases lay between the germline ends. Germline V CDR1 and CDR2: GTSNPN, SVGIG (reference sequence). The CDR3 is made up of 14 amino acids. The CDR3 spells CAWSQGVATGELFF. CDR3 nucleotide sequence: TGTGCCTGGAGCCAGGGAGTTGCGACCGGGGAGCTGTTTTTT.

This clonotype has ten or more counts. The J gene is TRBJ2-1, the V gene TRBV6-6; D may be TRBD2 (6 bases). The CDR3 is made up of 15 amino acids. Trimming cost V 0 bases and J 6 bases, with 12 bases left between them. CDR1 is MNHNY and CDR2 is SVGAGI in the germline V gene (reference sequence). The CDR3 sequence: CASSYSDLGGNEQFF. CDR3 nucleotide sequence: TGTGCCAGCAGTTACTCGGACCTGGGGGGCAATGAGCAGTTCTTC.

This clonotype has ten or more counts. V usage is TRBV19 and J usage is TRBJ1-2; TRBD1 matches 7 bases. The CDR3 runs to 16 residues. V shed 6 bases, J shed 4 bases, and the junction held 14 bases outside the gene matches. Germline-derived CDR1 and CDR2 are LNHDA and SQIVND (reference sequence). The DNA for the CDR3 is TGTGCCAGTAGCCCAGCGGGACAGCTCGGACTCTATGGCTACACCTTC. It is translated as CASSPAGQLGLYGYTF.

This clonotype was recorded many times. This chain uses TRBV28 with TRBJ1-2; D is ambiguous. V lost 4 bases, J lost 3 bases, and 6 bases lay in between. This CDR3 is 12 amino acids long. CDR1 is MDHEN, CDR2 SYDVKM, per germline. CDR3 residues: CASSSPDYGYTF. DNA of the CDR3: TGTGCCAGCAGTTCCCCGGACTATGGCTACACCTTC.

This clonotype was observed many times. V usage is TRBV7-9 and J usage is TRBJ2-5, with 8 bases identical to TRBD2. The CDR3 has 16 amino acids. Germline CDR1 and CDR2: SEHNR and FQNEAQ (reference sequence). V gave up 5 bases and J gave up 5 bases; unmatched junction bases: 13. The CDR3 DNA reads TGTGCCAGCAGCAAACCCGGACTAGCAGCGCGTGAGACCCAGTACTTC. Protein sequence: CASSKPGLAARETQYF.

About this clonotype: A much larger clone is a single base away; this may be a read error. The rearrangement uses TRBV28 and TRBJ1-1, with D possibly TRBD1 on 6 matching bases. CDR1 MDHEN and CDR2 SYDVKM come from the germline V gene. CDR3 length: 14 amino acids. The CDR3 is CASIPGAGDTEPFF. The CDR3 DNA follows: TGTGCCAGCATCCCGGGGGCCGGGGACACTGAACCTTTCTTT.

The sample holds many counts of this clonotype. The chain combines TRBV9 with TRBJ2-5, with TRBD1 identical over 7 bases. This CDR3 has 16 residues. Germline V gene lookup returns CDR1 SGDLS and CDR2 YYNGEE. V lost 4 bases and J lost 2; bases outside the gene matches: 11. DNA of the CDR3: TGTGCCAGCAGCCCTCACCCAAACAGGGGTCAAGAGACCCAGTACTTC. It encodes CASSPHPNRGQETQYF.

This clonotype was observed at least ten times. This chain joins TRBV7-2 and TRBJ2-7; TRBD2 aligns across 10 bases. V gave up 5 bases and J gave up 2 bases; unmatched junction bases: 6. CDR1 SGHTA and CDR2 FQGNSA come from the germline V gene. CDR3 length: 15 amino acids. CDR3 nucleotide sequence: TGTGCCAGCAGCCGGACTAGCGGAAAGACCTACGAGCAGTACTTC. It yields the protein CASSRTSGKTYEQYF.

This clonotype was detected only a few times. This chain links TRBV4-2 with TRBJ2-1; possible D gene TRBD1, 5 bases. CDR1 is LGHNA, CDR2 YNFKEQ, per germline. There are 17 residues in the CDR3. Trimming took off 4 bases at V and 0 bases at J, with 16 bases between the two ends. In DNA, the CDR3 is TGTGCCAGCAGCCTCCAACCCACAGGTAGCTCCTACAATGAGCAGTTCTTC. This sequence encodes CASSLQPTGSSYNEQFF.

This clonotype was counted ten times or more. This rearrangement joins TRBV20-1 to TRBJ2-7, with 10 positions matching TRBD2. The length of the CDR3 is 15 residues. V gave up 3 bases and J gave up 4 bases; unmatched junction bases: 9. Germline-derived CDR1 and CDR2 are DFQATT and SNEGSKA (reference sequence). CDR3 nucleotides: TGCAGTGCTAGGGATCCCAGCGGGAGGGCGTACGAGCAGTACTTC. Amino acid sequence: CSARDPSGRAYEQYF.

This clonotype was observed many times. The chain uses TRBV27 and TRBJ2-2; D is uncertain. Germline CDR1 and CDR2: MNHEY and SMNVEV (reference sequence). Trimming took 5 bases from V and 8 from J, leaving 9 bases between them. The CDR3 is 12 residues long. The CDR3 nucleotides read TGTGCCAGCAGTCGCCGTTTTGGGGAGCTGTTTTTT. Its translation: CASSRRFGELFF.

This clonotype was recorded many times. The rearrangement joins TRBV29-1 to TRBJ1-1, with 8 bases matching TRBD1. V was pared by 3 bases and J by 5 bases, with 5 bases of the junction left unmatched. The CDR3 totals 13 residues. CDR1 and CDR2 (germline): SQVTM, ANQGSEA. This CDR3 reads CSVDRGRMTEAFF. The CDR3 coding sequence is TGCAGCGTTGACAGGGGGCGAATGACTGAAGCTTTCTTT.

This clonotype turned up a few times. The conserved final phenylalanine or tryptophan is absent from the CDR3, which likely points to a read error. V gene TRBV28 combines with J gene TRBJ1-1; maybe TRBD1 (6 bases). The CDR3 is made up of 12 amino acids. V was trimmed by 11 bases and J by 4 bases, leaving 14 bases between them. CDR1 and CDR2 from the germline V gene are MDHEN and SYDVKM. CDR3 residues: CALGGVGTEAFS. The CDR3 nucleotides are TGTGCCTTAGGGGGGGTTGGCACTGAAGCTTTCTCT.

This chain joins TRBV5-5 and TRBJ1-5, with 8 bases that match TRBD1. The J segment lost 6 bases and the V segment lost 1 base, leaving 9 bases of the junction unmatched. The CDR3 is 16 amino acids. Per the germline V gene, CDR1 is SGHKS and CDR2 is YYEKEE (reference sequence). The CDR3 is CASSLQGAASVQPQHF. CDR3 in DNA: TGTGCCAGCAGCTTGCAGGGGGCGGCGTCGGTTCAGCCCCAGCATTTT.

This clonotype was seen many times. The chain couples TRBV5-1 to TRBJ2-3; TRBD2 matches at 12 bases. The germline V gene encodes CDR1 SGHRS and CDR2 YFSETQ. This CDR3 spans 17 amino acids. The trim removed 1 base at V and 5 bases at J, leaving 8 bases unmatched. The CDR3 region is CASSLRYPGLAGDTQYF. In DNA, the CDR3 is TGCGCCAGCAGCTTGCGGTATCCGGGACTAGCGGGAGATACGCAGTATTTT.

This clonotype was observed many times. The chain couples TRBV4-2 to TRBJ1-3; unclear D gene. The CDR3 has 12 residues. V lost 4 bases and J 0 bases, leaving 1 base between the germline ends. Germline CDR1 LGHNA, CDR2 YNFKEQ. The DNA for the CDR3 is TGTGCCAGCAGCCCCTCTGGAAACACCATATATTTT. Protein: CASSPSGNTIYF.

This clonotype has a count of ten or more. This chain joins TRBV24-1 and TRBJ2-1; 8 nucleotides agree with TRBD2. Germline CDR1 and CDR2: KGHDR and SFDVKD. This CDR3 has 17 amino acids. V shed 1 base, J shed 5 bases, and the junction held 9 bases outside the gene matches. The chain's CDR3 is CATSDLPGGGKNNEQFF. CDR3 coding DNA: TGTGCCACCAGTGATTTACCCGGCGGGGGGAAGAACAATGAGCAGTTCTTC.

In this sample, this clonotype turned up many times. The chain has TRBV6-1 and TRBJ1-1; possibly TRBD1 for D (5 bases). CDR1 is MNHNS and CDR2 is SASEGT in the germline V gene. The V gene lost 11 bases and the J gene lost 1 base, with 14 bases spanning the gap. The CDR3 contains 13 residues. CDR3: CASKGTRNTEAFF. CDR3 DNA sequence: TGTGCCTCCAAGGGGACCAGGAACACTGAAGCTTTCTTT.

This clonotype was seen repeatedly, ten times or more. The V and J genes are TRBV7-2 and TRBJ2-2; TRBD1 might be the D (6 bases). The length of the CDR3 is 16 residues. Germline V gene sequence: CDR1 SGHTA, CDR2 FQGNSA. V was trimmed by 3 bases and J by 0 bases, leaving 11 bases between them. DNA for the CDR3: TGTGCCAGCAGCTTTACGGGACATTCGAACACCGGGGAGCTGTTTTTT. Its translation: CASSFTGHSNTGELFF. Drawing the rest from reference TRBV7-2 and TRBJ2-2, the complete variable domain is GAGVSQSPSNKVTEKGKDVELRCDPISGHTALYWYRQSLGQGLEFLIYFQGNSAPDKSGLPSDRFSAERTGGSVSTLTIQRTQQEDSAVYLCASSFTGHSNTGELFFGEGSRLTVL.

Many counts were recorded for this clonotype. V gene TRBV4-3 combines with J gene TRBJ2-2; D possibly corresponds to TRBD1 (6 bases). V lost 4 bases and J lost 4, with 13 bases in between. The germline CDR1 and CDR2 sequences are LGHNA and YSLEER. The CDR3 has 15 amino acids. The CDR3 DNA follows: TGCGCCAGCAGCCGAGGGGGTGGACTCACCGGGGAGCTGTTTTTT. Its translation is CASSRGGGLTGELFF.

V and J are TRBV7-9 and TRBJ1-1; 7 nucleotides line up with TRBD1. CDR3 size: 14 residues. The J segment lost 4 bases and the V segment lost 6 bases, leaving 8 bases of the junction unmatched. The V gene's germline CDR1 is SEHNR and CDR2 FQNEAQ (reference sequence). CDR3: CASRPNRGVTEAFF. The CDR3 DNA is TGTGCCAGCAGACCTAACAGGGGTGTCACTGAAGCTTTCTTT.

The chain uses TRBV6-6 and TRBJ2-7; possibly TRBD1 or TRBD2 for D (5 bases each). The CDR3 runs 12 residues. V was shortened by 11 bases and J by 1 base, with 12 bases between the two germline ends. Germline loops: CDR1 MNHNY, CDR2 SVGAGI (reference sequence). CDR3 protein: CAAWDGSYEQYF. CDR3 coding DNA: TGTGCCGCCTGGGACGGATCCTACGAGCAGTACTTC.

This clonotype was found many times. J is TRBJ1-2 and V is TRBV20-1, with no clear D. The CDR3 is made up of 11 amino acids. V was pared by 3 bases and J by 10 bases, with 12 bases between. Germline CDR1 reads DFQATT; CDR2 reads SNEGSKA (reference sequence). The CDR3 spells CSARDYGDYTF. In DNA, the CDR3 is TGCAGTGCTAGGGACTACGGCGACTACACCTTC.

There are many counts of this clonotype. The V call is TRBV5-5, the J call TRBJ2-7; 7 bases line up with TRBD2. This CDR3 region has 13 residues. V was pared by 0 bases and J by 6 bases, with 3 bases of the junction left unmatched. Germline V gene sequence: CDR1 SGHKS, CDR2 YYEKEE (reference sequence). CDR3 in DNA: TGTGCCAGCAGCTTGGAGTGGGGGGGCGAGCAGTACTTC. Protein product: CASSLEWGGEQYF.

Ten or more counts support this clonotype. The rearrangement links TRBV7-9 to TRBJ2-7, with D tentatively TRBD1 (6 bases). Germline V gene lookup returns CDR1 SEHNR and CDR2 FQNEAQ (reference sequence). V lost 4 bases, J lost 5 bases, and 9 bases lay in between. The CDR3 consists of 12 residues. Here the CDR3 DNA reads TGTGCCAGCAGCTCGGACAGCCACGAGCAGTACTTC. It specifies CASSSDSHEQYF.

Only a few counts were recorded for this clonotype. This chain's CDR3 is CTALKGANTGELFF. The CDR3 region has the DNA TGCACCGCCCTGAAAGGGGCGAACACCGGGGAGCTGTTTTTT. The genes are TRBV29-1 and TRBJ2-2; possibly TRBD1 for D (5 bases). The germline gives CDR1 SQVTM, CDR2 ANQGSEA. The CDR3 is 14 amino acids.